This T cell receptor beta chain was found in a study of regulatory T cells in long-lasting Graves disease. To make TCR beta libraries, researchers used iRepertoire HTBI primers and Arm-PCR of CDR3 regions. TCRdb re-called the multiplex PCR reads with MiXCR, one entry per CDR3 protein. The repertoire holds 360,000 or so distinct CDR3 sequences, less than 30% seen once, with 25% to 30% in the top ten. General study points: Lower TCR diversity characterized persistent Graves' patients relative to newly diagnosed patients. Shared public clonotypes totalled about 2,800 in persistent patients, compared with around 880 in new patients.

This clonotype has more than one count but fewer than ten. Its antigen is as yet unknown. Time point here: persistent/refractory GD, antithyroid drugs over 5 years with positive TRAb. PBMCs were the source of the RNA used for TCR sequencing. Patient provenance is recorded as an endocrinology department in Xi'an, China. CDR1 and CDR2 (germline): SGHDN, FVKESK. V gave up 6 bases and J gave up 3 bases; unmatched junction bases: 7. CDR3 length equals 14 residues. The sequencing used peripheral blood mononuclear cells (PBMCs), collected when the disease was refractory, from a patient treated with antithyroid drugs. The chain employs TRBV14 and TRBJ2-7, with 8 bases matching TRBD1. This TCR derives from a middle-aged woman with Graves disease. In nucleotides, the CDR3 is TGTGCCAGCAGGCGCTCAGGGGGCGGCTACGAGCAGTACTTC. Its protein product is CASRRSGGGYEQYF.